Detailed here is one T cell receptor beta chain. Cohorts were determined from participant-reported clinical history. Two consecutive negative NP/OP PCR tests, clearance, or resolved symptoms defined Cohort 3 recovery. Original analysis: It was from reference gene primer amplification that nucleated cell counts were estimated. Generated by immunoSEQ multiplex PCR, the TCRdb table keeps only in-frame clones and is missing some. V, J and clone size derive from that table, while D and trimming were established from the DNA sequence. The table shows roughly 200,000 clones, with approximately 90% occurring only once. These data belong to a study of blood T cell repertoires in COVID-19. The V segment lost 4 bases and the J segment 6 bases; nucleotides outside the gene matches: 8. Germline V gives CDR1 SGHRS, CDR2 YFSETQ. This CDR3 is 15 amino acids long.

This chain joins TRBV5-1 and TRBJ2-1, with 9 bases that match TRBD1. Sequenced: PBMCs or T cells enriched from blood (not recorded which). This clonotype was obtained from a man aged 25 to 40 who had recovered from COVID-19. In DNA form, the CDR3 reads TGCGCCAGCAGCACAGGACAGGGGATCGTCAATGAGCAGTTCTTC. Translation gives CASSTGQGIVNEQFF.